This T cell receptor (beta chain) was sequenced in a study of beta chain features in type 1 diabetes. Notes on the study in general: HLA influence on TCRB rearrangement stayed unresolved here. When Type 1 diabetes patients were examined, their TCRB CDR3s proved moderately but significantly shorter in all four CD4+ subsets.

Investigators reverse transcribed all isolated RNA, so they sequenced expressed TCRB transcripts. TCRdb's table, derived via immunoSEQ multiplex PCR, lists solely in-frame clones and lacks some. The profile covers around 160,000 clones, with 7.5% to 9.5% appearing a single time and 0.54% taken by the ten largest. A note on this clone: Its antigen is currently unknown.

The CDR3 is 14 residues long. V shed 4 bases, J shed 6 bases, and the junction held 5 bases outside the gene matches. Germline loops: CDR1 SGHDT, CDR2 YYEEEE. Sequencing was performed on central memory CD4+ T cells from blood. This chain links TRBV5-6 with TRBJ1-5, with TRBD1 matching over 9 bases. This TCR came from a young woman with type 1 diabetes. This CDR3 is CASSVTGGSQPQHF. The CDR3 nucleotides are TGTGCCAGCAGCGTAACAGGGGGCTCTCAGCCCCAGCATTTT.